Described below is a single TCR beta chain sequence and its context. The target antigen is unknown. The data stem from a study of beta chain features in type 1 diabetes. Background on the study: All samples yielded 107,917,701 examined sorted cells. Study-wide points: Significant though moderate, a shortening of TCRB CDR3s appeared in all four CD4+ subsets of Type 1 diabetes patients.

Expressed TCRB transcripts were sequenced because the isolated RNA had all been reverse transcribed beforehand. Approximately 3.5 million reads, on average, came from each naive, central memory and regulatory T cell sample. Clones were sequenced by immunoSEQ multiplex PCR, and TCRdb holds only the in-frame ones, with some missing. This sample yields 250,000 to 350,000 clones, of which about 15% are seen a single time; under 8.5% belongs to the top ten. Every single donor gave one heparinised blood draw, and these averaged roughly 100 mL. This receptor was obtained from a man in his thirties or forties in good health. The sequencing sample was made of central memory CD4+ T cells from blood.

CDR3 loop: CASSVGTGGAVTEAFF. CDR3 nucleotide sequence: TGTGCCAGCAGCGTAGGGACAGGGGGCGCGGTGACTGAAGCTTTCTTT. The V call is TRBV9, the J call TRBJ1-1; 11 bases line up with TRBD1. V lost 0 bases, J lost 5 bases, and 6 bases stayed unmatched. CDR3 length: 16 amino acids. CDR1 is SGDLS, CDR2 YYNGEE, per germline.